The 24 T cell receptor beta chains below all came from one sample that was sequenced in a study of cytomegalovirus exposure and HLA in healthy donors. The PCR contained 60 Vbeta and 13 Jbeta primers. Method: immunoSEQ multiplex PCR; TCRdb's copy keeps in-frame clones and lacks some. The sample includes about 130,000 clones, about 73% seen only once; the top ten take less than 3.5%. Sequences were obtained from PBMCs. These receptors were obtained from a human donor in good health.

The chain employs TRBV27 and TRBJ1-1; D gene ambiguous. The CDR3 is 13 amino acids. V lost 0 bases, J lost 3 bases, and 5 bases lay in between. Germline V gives CDR1 MNHEY, CDR2 SMNVEV (reference sequence). In DNA form, the CDR3 reads TGTGCCAGCAGTTTATCTCGAGACACTGAAGCTTTCTTT. This codes for CASSLSRDTEAFF.

The chain is built from TRBV2 and TRBJ2-3; D uncertain. V lost 8 bases and J lost 3, with 12 bases in between. The CDR3 has 13 residues. Germline V CDR1 and CDR2: SNHLY, FYNNEI. The CDR3 bases are TGTGCCAGCTTCGCCCGAACAACAGATACGCAGTATTTT. Encoded protein: CASFARTTDTQYF.

This chain connects TRBV30 to TRBJ1-2; D gene uncertain. The V end was cut by 1 base, the J end by 4 bases, with 10 bases between. CDR1 and CDR2 from the germline V gene are GTSNPN and SVGIG (reference sequence). This CDR3 spans 13 amino acids. CDR3 nucleotide sequence: TGTGCCTGGAGTGAAGAGATTCTCTATGGCTACACCTTC. It specifies CAWSEEILYGYTF.

J is TRBJ2-2 and V is TRBV10-2; TRBD1 agrees at 7 bases. The CDR3 covers 14 residues. Germline loops: CDR1 WSHSY, CDR2 SAAADI. Trimming cost V 6 bases and J 2 bases; bases outside gene matches: 3. CDR3 sequence reads: CASRRQGNTGELFF. The CDR3 DNA reads as TGCGCCAGCAGGAGACAGGGCAACACCGGGGAGCTGTTTTTT.

The rearrangement links TRBV5-1 to TRBJ2-2; TRBD2 matches at 13 bases. In germline, CDR1 is SGHRS, CDR2 YFSETQ. Unmatched junction bases numbered 6, after V lost 3 bases and J lost 1 base. This CDR3 region has 18 residues. The CDR3 nucleotides are TGCGCCAGCAGCTCAGGACTAGCGGGGGCCCGGAACACCGGGGAGCTGTTTTTT. It codes for CASSSGLAGARNTGELFF.

J is TRBJ2-1 and V is TRBV5-1; the match to TRBD1 covers 8 bases. The J segment lost 3 bases and the V segment lost 5 bases, leaving 4 bases of the junction unmatched. CDR1 and CDR2 (germline): SGHRS, YFSETQ. This CDR3 is built from 14 residues. This CDR3 is CASSTGQGYNEQFF. The CDR3 nucleotides read TGCGCCAGCAGTACTGGACAGGGCTACAATGAGCAGTTCTTC.

This clone was seen only a few times. This rearrangement joins TRBV7-6 to TRBJ2-3; TRBD2 agrees at 8 bases. Germline CDR1 is SGHVS and CDR2 is FNYEAQ. This CDR3 has 16 residues. The V segment lost 1 base and the J segment 2 bases; nucleotides outside the gene matches: 5. CDR3 sequence reads: CASSLGSGSPTDTQYF. Written as DNA, the CDR3 is TGTGCCAGCAGCTTAGGAAGCGGGAGCCCCACAGATACGCAGTATTTT.

The genes are TRBV9 and TRBJ1-1, with a tentative D call TRBD1 (5 bases). CDR1 and CDR2 from the germline V gene are SGDLS and YYNGEE. Trimming pared 1 base from V and 5 bases from J, leaving 15 bases between. The CDR3 covers 15 residues. CDR3 in DNA: TGTGCCAGCAGCGTATCCCGGAGTGGGGGGACTGAAGCTTTCTTT. The encoded protein is CASSVSRSGGTEAFF. The full variable domain, with the rest looked up from reference TRBV9 and TRBJ1-1, is DSGVTQTPKHLITATGQRVTLRCSPRSGDLSVYWYQQSLDQGLQFLIQYYNGEERAKGNILERFSAQQFPDLHSELNLSSLELGDSALYFCASSVSRSGGTEAFFGQGTRLTVV.

The rearrangement uses TRBV4-3 and TRBJ2-7, with TRBD1 matching 8 bases. Germline-derived CDR1 and CDR2 are LGHNA and YSLEER. J gave up 0 bases and V 1 base, and 2 bases lay outside the gene matches. The CDR3 runs to 15 residues. CDR3 protein: CASSQGGQASYEQYF. CDR3 nucleotides: TGCGCCAGCAGCCAAGGGGGACAGGCCTCCTACGAGCAGTACTTC.

This clone has just a few counts. The chain uses TRBV7-9 and TRBJ2-7, with TRBD2 matching over 7 bases. This CDR3 region has 15 residues. Per the germline V gene, CDR1 is SEHNR and CDR2 is FQNEAQ (reference sequence). V gave up 7 bases and J gave up 6 bases; unmatched junction bases: 15. The CDR3 is CASTPKGTTSSEQYF. CDR3 coding DNA: TGTGCCAGCACCCCTAAAGGGACTACGTCTAGCGAGCAGTACTTC. The whole variable domain, remainder taken from reference TRBV7-9 and TRBJ2-7, is DTGVSQNPRHKITKRGQNVTFRCDPISEHNRLYWYRQTLGQGPEFLTYFQNEAQLEKSRLLSDRFSAERPKGSFSTLEIQRTEQGDSAMYLCASTPKGTTSSEQYFGPGTRLTVT.

Concerning this clone: Other DNA sequences in this specimen translate into the identical CDR3. The V and J genes are TRBV19 and TRBJ1-1; D gene uncertain. Deletions cut 6 bases from V and 0 bases from J, with 17 bases between. The CDR3 runs 16 residues. Germline assignment: CDR1 LNHDA and CDR2 SQIVND (reference sequence). The chain's CDR3 is CASSLPSGSMNTEAFF. The DNA for the CDR3 is TGTGCCAGTAGCCTCCCCTCCGGGTCCATGAACACTGAAGCTTTCTTT.

This chain joins TRBV11-3 and TRBJ2-5; possibly TRBD2 for D (6 bases). This CDR3 spans 13 amino acids. Trimming left V 5 bases short and J 5 bases short, with 12 bases between. The germline CDR1 and CDR2 sequences are SGHNT and YENEEA. CDR3 loop: CASSAGGLETQYF. CDR3 DNA: TGTGCCAGCAGCGCCGGGGGTTTGGAGACCCAGTACTTC. Using reference TRBV11-3 and TRBJ2-5 for the parts outside the CDR3, the full variable domain is EAGVVQSPRYKIIEKKQPVAFWCNPISGHNTLYWYLQNLGQGPELLIRYENEEAVDDSQLPKDRFSAERLKGVDSTLKIQPAELGDSAVYLCASSAGGLETQYFGPGTRLLVL.

This clone occurred a few times. The genes are TRBV19 and TRBJ1-5; no clear D. From germline, CDR1 is LNHDA and CDR2 SQIVND (reference sequence). V was clipped by 3 bases and J by 4 bases, with 16 bases between them. CDR3 length equals 16 residues. CDR3 nucleotides: TGTGCCAGTAGTATCGGGGTTAGGGTCGGGAATCAGCCCCAGCATTTT. Protein sequence: CASSIGVRVGNQPQHF.

This clone was seen only a few times. This chain joins TRBV27 and TRBJ2-7, with D possibly being TRBD1 (5 bases). V was pared by 7 bases and J by 5 bases, with 15 bases between. Germline CDR1 reads MNHEY; CDR2 reads SMNVEV (reference sequence). CDR3 length: 13 amino acids. The CDR3 here is CASKGAFRDEQYF. The CDR3, as DNA: TGTGCCAGCAAAGGGGCTTTTCGGGACGAGCAGTACTTC.

This clone was found a few times. V usage is TRBV4-3 and J usage is TRBJ1-2, with D hard to call. Between the trimmed V and J ends, which lost 0 bases and 10 bases, there was a span of 18 bases. There are 15 residues in the CDR3. The V gene's germline CDR1 is LGHNA and CDR2 YSLEER. This chain's CDR3 is CASSQDLSAGPHYTF. The DNA for the CDR3 is TGCGCCAGCAGCCAAGATTTATCGGCAGGTCCTCACTACACCTTC.

This chain joins TRBV27 and TRBJ1-4, with 8 bases matching TRBD1. The CDR3 has 18 amino acids. In germline, CDR1 is MNHEY, CDR2 SMNVEV (reference sequence). Germline trimming cut 3 bases from V and 2 bases from J; bases unmatched to any gene: 11. In nucleotides, the CDR3 is TGTGCCAGCAGTTTCAGATCAGGGGGCAGGGTCACTAATGAAAAACTGTTTTTT. Protein: CASSFRSGGRVTNEKLFF.

The V call is TRBV30, the J call TRBJ2-5, with a weak D call TRBD2 (6 bases). The V end lost 0 bases, the J end lost 2 bases, and 13 bases lay between the germline ends. This CDR3 is 15 amino acids long. Germline CDR1 GTSNPN, CDR2 SVGIG (reference sequence). CDR3 sequence: CAWSVFGGVQETQYF. In DNA, the CDR3 is TGTGCCTGGAGTGTATTTGGCGGGGTGCAAGAGACCCAGTACTTC.

This clone appeared once. The chain is built from TRBV29-1 and TRBJ2-1, with 9 bases identical to TRBD2. The germline V gene encodes CDR1 SQVTM and CDR2 ANQGSEA. This CDR3 comprises 15 residues. The V and J ends lost 3 bases and 0 bases, in that order; junction bases with no gene match: 3. The CDR3 loop reads CSVDSAGGSYNEQFF. The CDR3 coding sequence is TGCAGCGTTGACTCAGCGGGGGGCTCCTACAATGAGCAGTTCTTC.

The V call is TRBV2, the J call TRBJ1-5; TRBD1 matches at 9 bases. V shed 6 bases and J 4 bases; nucleotides not matched to a gene: 4. This CDR3 has 14 residues. The germline CDR1 and CDR2 sequences are SNHLY and FYNNEI. For the CDR3, the DNA is TGTGCCAGCAGGTTACAGGGGGCGAATCAGCCCCAGCATTTT. This encodes CASRLQGANQPQHF.

This rearrangement joins TRBV19 to TRBJ1-5; tentatively, D is TRBD1 (6 bases). This CDR3 is 14 amino acids long. The germline V and J ends were trimmed by 2 bases and 5 bases, with 10 bases remaining between them. Per germline, CDR1 LNHDA and CDR2 SQIVND (reference sequence). Here the CDR3 DNA reads TGTGCCAGTAGTATACAGACAGGTTATCAGCCCCAGCATTTT. Encoded protein: CASSIQTGYQPQHF.

This sequence joins TRBV7-6 and TRBJ2-1; TRBD1 agrees at 9 bases. After removal of 1 base from V and 4 bases from J, the junction contained 2 bases not matched to a gene. This CDR3 has 15 residues. The germline V gene encodes CDR1 SGHVS and CDR2 FNYEAQ. The CDR3 loop is CASSLGTGEYNEQFF. The CDR3 DNA follows: TGTGCCAGCAGCTTAGGGACAGGGGAGTACAATGAGCAGTTCTTC. The variable domain in full, completed from reference TRBV7-6 and TRBJ2-1, reads GAGVSQSPRYKVTKRGQDVALRCDPISGHVSLYWYRQALGQGPEFLTYFNYEAQQDKSGLPNDRFSAERPEGSISTLTIQRTEQRDSAMYRCASSLGTGEYNEQFFGPGTRLTVL.

This sequence joins TRBV6-1 and TRBJ1-3, with TRBD1 as a possible D gene (6 bases). CDR3 length equals 15 residues. The germline gives CDR1 MNHNS, CDR2 SASEGT. V lost 4 bases, J lost 2 bases, and 12 bases lay in between. In nucleotides, the CDR3 is TGTGCCAGCAGTGGGGAGGGGGGCACTGGAAACACCATATATTTT. This encodes CASSGEGGTGNTIYF.

The CDR3 loop is CASTREHEQYF. In DNA form, the CDR3 reads TGTGCCAGCACCAGGGAACACGAGCAGTACTTC. The chain combines TRBV13 with TRBJ2-7; the D gene is possibly TRBD1 (5 bases). CDR3 length: 11 amino acids. V lost 7 bases and J 5 bases, leaving 9 bases between the germline ends. The germline gives CDR1 PRHDT, CDR2 FYEKMQ (reference sequence).

The V gene is TRBV6-5, the J gene TRBJ1-2, with TRBD1 matching over 7 bases. J lost 6 bases, V lost 7 bases, and 8 bases had no gene match. CDR1 and CDR2 from the germline V gene are MNHEY and SVGAGI. The CDR3 spans 13 residues. This CDR3 is CASTQGVLNGYTF. DNA of the CDR3: TGTGCCAGCACTCAGGGGGTATTAAATGGCTACACCTTC.